One and the same sample provided the 25 T cell receptor beta chains below, sequenced in a study of T-cell reconstitution after alpha-beta-depleted transplantation in children listed by TCRdb under 2016. The library was generated by PCR. These reads were obtained on an Illumina HiSeq 2500. Molecular barcoding was employed in the preparation of TCR libraries, with unique molecular identifiers being used to normalize TCRbeta repertoire quantification. The public reads were run again by TCRdb, first through fastp at Q25 and then through MiXCR, and only productive beta chains were kept. Merged by CDR3 protein, the rows form single entries marked with the most common genes and DNA. The sample contains around 300,000 distinct CDR3 sequences, 6.5% to 9% of them found a single time. The ten top clones hold about 8.2% of the sample. Results the study describes overall, beyond this receptor: The frequencies of hyperexpanded clones fell over the following months, and after one year, T-cell counts and TCRbeta diversity were mostly attributed to newly produced T cells.

These TCRs are of unknown antigen specificity. In light of the paper, this sample's treatment or condition label describes: allogeneic hematopoietic cell transplantation with graft depleted of TCRalphabeta T cells and CD19 B cells. The sample here was peripheral blood, taken 360 days after TCRalphabeta/CD19-depleted stem cell transplant. The receptors were sampled from a female patient aged 2-9 years who had a stem cell transplant for Fanconi anemia, so the T cells may come from the graft donor.

This clonotype was counted at least ten times. The chain links TRBV4-2 to TRBJ2-3, with D perhaps TRBD2 (5 bases). The CDR3 consists of 16 residues. V gave up 0 bases and J gave up 4 bases, with 14 bases separating them. The germline V gene encodes CDR1 LGHNA and CDR2 YNFKEQ. CDR3 in amino acids: CASSQDPTDLADTQYF. CDR3 bases: TGTGCCAGCAGCCAAGATCCAACGGACTTGGCAGATACGCAGTATTTT.

This clonotype was picked up many times. The chain employs TRBV28 and TRBJ2-5; tentative D call: TRBD2 (5 bases). CDR1 and CDR2 from the germline V gene are MDHEN and SYDVKM. CDR3 length equals 16 residues. The V gene lost 5 bases and the J gene lost 2 bases, with 18 bases spanning the gap. The DNA for the CDR3 is TGTGCCAGCAGTAATATTTATCGGACGGGACAAGAGACCCAGTACTTC. Its translation is CASSNIYRTGQETQYF. Full variable domain (missing parts from reference TRBV28 and TRBJ2-5): DVKVTQSSRYLVKRTGEKVFLECVQDMDHENMFWYRQDPGLGLRLIYFSYDVKMKEKGDIPEGYSVSREKKERFSLILESASTNQTSMYLCASSNIYRTGQETQYFGPGTRLLVL.

The chain employs TRBV2 and TRBJ2-1, with D unclear. The CDR3 has 13 residues. Germline assignment: CDR1 SNHLY and CDR2 FYNNEI. V was pared by 1 base and J by 9 bases, with 10 bases between. CDR3 DNA sequence: TGTGCCAGCAGTGAAGGGCTGAACGGTGAGCAGTTCTTC. The encoded protein is CASSEGLNGEQFF.

This clonotype was recorded a few times. CDR3 bases: TGCGCCAGCAGCTTGGGCGGACGGAACCGTGAAGCTTTCTTT. The encoded protein is CASSLGGRNREAFF. The chain joins TRBV5-1 to TRBJ1-1, with D unresolved. Germline V gene data show CDR1 as SGHRS and CDR2 as YFSETQ. The V end was cut by 0 bases, the J end by 7 bases, with 13 bases between. The CDR3 contains 14 residues.

This clonotype was observed a few times. This chain uses TRBV28 with TRBJ2-5; no firm D call. Between the trimmed V and J ends, which lost 10 bases and 5 bases, there was a span of 26 bases. Germline CDR1 is MDHEN and CDR2 is SYDVKM. This CDR3 is 16 amino acids long. The CDR3 loop is CATLIYPGSIRETQYF. The CDR3 DNA reads TGTGCCACCCTCATTTACCCCGGATCAATCCGGGAGACCCAGTACTTC.

The sample holds many counts of this clonotype. V usage is TRBV7-6 and J usage is TRBJ2-1; D may be TRBD1 (5 bases). Germline V CDR1 and CDR2: SGHVS, FNYEAQ. Trimming took 5 bases from V and 6 from J, leaving 17 bases between them. There are 15 residues in the CDR3. CDR3 in amino acids: CASSPVGPRGNEQFF. In nucleotides, the CDR3 is TGTGCCAGCAGCCCAGTGGGCCCTAGGGGCAATGAGCAGTTCTTC.

This clonotype has ten or more counts. The chain couples TRBV6-1 to TRBJ2-5; no definite D call. Trimming cost V 1 base and J 5 bases, with 5 bases left between them. Germline loops: CDR1 MNHNS, CDR2 SASEGT. The CDR3 covers 12 residues. CDR3 amino acids: CASSEVLETQYF. In DNA, the CDR3 is TGTGCCAGCAGTGAAGTTCTCGAGACCCAGTACTTC.

The chain recombines TRBV5-6 with TRBJ1-2, with 9 bases aligning to TRBD1. V trimming: 2 bases; J trimming: 8 bases; junction bases outside the gene matches: 4. The germline gives CDR1 SGHDT, CDR2 YYEEEE. The CDR3 length is 13 residues. The CDR3 sequence: CASSLQGAQGYTF. The CDR3 coding sequence is TGTGCCAGCAGCTTACAGGGGGCGCAAGGCTACACCTTC.

The genes are TRBV7-8 and TRBJ2-2; TRBD2 might be the D (6 bases). Trimming removed 1 base from V and 8 bases from J, with 26 bases in between. Germline CDR1 reads SGHVS; CDR2 reads FQNEAQ. The CDR3 totals 19 residues. CDR3 coding DNA: TGTGCCAGCAGCTTAGATAGTAGATTCCTAGACGGGGGTTCGGGGGAGCTGTTTTTT. Protein sequence: CASSLDSRFLDGGSGELFF.

This clonotype was counted many times. The rearrangement links TRBV6-5 to TRBJ2-3, with a tentative D call TRBD2 (6 bases). The CDR3 runs to 15 residues. V gave up 4 bases and J gave up 4 bases, with 15 bases separating them. Looked up from germline, CDR1 is MNHEY and CDR2 is SVGAGI. The CDR3 loop reads CASSSTGVGADTQYF. CDR3 DNA: TGTGCCAGCAGTTCCACGGGAGTAGGAGCAGATACGCAGTATTTT.

This clonotype was seen many times. This sequence joins TRBV27 and TRBJ2-7, with 8 bases fitting TRBD1. Losses at the gene ends were 3 bases for V and 3 bases for J; bases not matched to a gene: 7. Germline V gives CDR1 MNHEY, CDR2 SMNVEV (reference sequence). This CDR3 contains 15 residues. DNA for the CDR3: TGTGCCAGCAGTTTCACAGGGGGTAGCAGCTACGAGCAGTACTTC. Amino acid sequence: CASSFTGGSSYEQYF.

The sample holds many counts of this clonotype. CDR3 region: CSARGDPNTEAFF. The CDR3 DNA reads TGCAGTGCTAGGGGGGACCCCAACACTGAAGCTTTCTTT. This chain links TRBV20-1 with TRBJ1-1; TRBD1 is a possible D gene (5 bases). CDR3 length: 13 amino acids. CDR1 DFQATT and CDR2 SNEGSKA come from the germline V gene (reference sequence). Trimming stripped 3 bases from V and 2 bases from J, with 10 bases between.

This clonotype was observed a handful of times. The chain uses TRBV25-1 and TRBJ2-3; D uncertain. Trimming cost V 2 bases and J 1 base, with 13 bases left between them. The germline gives CDR1 MGHDK, CDR2 SYGVNS. CDR3 length: 16 amino acids. The CDR3: CASSELGWLRTDTQYF. Written as DNA, the CDR3 is TGTGCCAGCAGTGAACTAGGATGGTTACGCACAGATACGCAGTATTTT. The full variable domain, in which reference TRBV25-1 and TRBJ2-3 provide the parts outside the CDR3, is EADIYQTPRYLVIGTGKKITLECSQTMGHDKMYWYQQDPGMELHLIHYSYGVNSTEKGDLSSESTVSRIRTEHFPLTLESARPSHTSQYLCASSELGWLRTDTQYFGPGTRLTVL.

This chain uses TRBV10-2 with TRBJ1-1, with TRBD1 matching over 11 bases. Trimming removed 2 bases from V and 10 bases from J; junction bases left unmatched: 0. Germline V lookup: CDR1 WSHSY, CDR2 SAAADI. The CDR3 is made up of 12 amino acids. The CDR3 DNA sequence: TGCGCCAGCAGTGAGGGGACAGGGGGAGCTTTCTTT. Translated, it gives CASSEGTGGAFF.

This clonotype was seen a handful of times. V usage is TRBV6-2 or TRBV6-3 and J usage is TRBJ2-3, with D tentatively TRBD2 (7 bases). There are 16 residues in the CDR3. CDR1 and CDR2 from the germline V gene are MNHEY and SVGEGT. V dropped 4 bases and J dropped 5 bases, with 19 bases sitting between them. CDR3 DNA: TGTGCCAGCAGTTGGGGGGGGGCCGACGTGGGAGATACGCAGTATTTT. Its protein is CASSWGGADVGDTQYF.

The chain uses TRBV6-1 and TRBJ1-1; weak D call: TRBD1 (6 bases). Germline V gene data show CDR1 as MNHNS and CDR2 as SASEGT. V gave up 1 base and J gave up 5 bases, with 11 bases separating them. The CDR3 sequence is 14 residues long. CDR3 sequence (DNA): TGTGCCAGCAGTGAAGACAGGGTACGGACTGAAGCTTTCTTT. This codes for CASSEDRVRTEAFF.

This clonotype was recorded at least ten times. The J gene is TRBJ2-5, the V gene TRBV7-9; 7 bases are a match to TRBD1. The V gene's germline CDR1 is SEHNR and CDR2 FQNEAQ (reference sequence). V shed 7 bases and J 0 bases; nucleotides not matched to a gene: 2. This CDR3 contains 13 residues. CDR3 nucleotide sequence: TGTGCCAGCAACGACAGGGACCAAGAGACCCAGTACTTC. Translated, it gives CASNDRDQETQYF.

This clonotype was seen many times. The chain combines TRBV10-3 with TRBJ2-3; 8 positions match TRBD1. This CDR3 is 13 amino acids long. V was clipped by 11 bases and J by 2 bases; unmatched bases: 6. CDR1 and CDR2 (germline): ENHRY, SYGVKD. The CDR3 reads CASGTGYTDTQYF. The DNA for the CDR3 is TGTGCCTCGGGGACAGGTTACACAGATACGCAGTATTTT.

This clonotype was recorded once. The chain's CDR3 is CASSPNSGGTDTQYF. The CDR3, as DNA: TGTGCCAGCTCACCAAATAGCGGGGGCACAGATACGCAGTATTTT. This sequence joins TRBV18 and TRBJ2-3, with 8 bases lining up with TRBD2. The CDR3 loop spans 15 amino acids. Trimming at V came to 2 bases and at J to 1 base, leaving 2 bases not matched to a gene. Germline lookup yields CDR1 KGHSH and CDR2 LQKENI.

This clonotype was found many times. The chain links TRBV5-1 to TRBJ1-3; D gene unclear. This CDR3 region has 16 residues. The ends were cut back, 3 bases at V and 0 bases at J, with 13 bases in the middle. The germline gives CDR1 SGHRS, CDR2 YFSETQ. The CDR3 DNA reads as TGCGCCAGCAGCTCAACCGCATCCTACTCTGGAAACACCATATATTTT. Translating gives CASSSTASYSGNTIYF.

The sample holds a few counts of this clonotype. The chain links TRBV27 to TRBJ1-1, with D unresolved. The CDR3 is made up of 14 amino acids. V shed 1 base and J shed 1 base, with 7 bases lying between them. Germline-derived CDR1 and CDR2 are MNHEY and SMNVEV (reference sequence). CDR3: CASSLLARNTEAFF. The CDR3 coding sequence is TGTGCCAGCAGTTTATTAGCACGGAACACTGAAGCTTTCTTT.

The rearrangement joins TRBV2 to TRBJ2-6, with D unclear. CDR1 SNHLY and CDR2 FYNNEI come from the germline V gene. The CDR3 has 15 residues. Between the trimmed V and J ends, which lost 6 bases and 4 bases, there was a span of 13 bases. In DNA, the CDR3 is TGTGCCAGCAGAGTGGGAAGGAACGGGGCCAACGTCCTGACTTTC. It codes for CASRVGRNGANVLTF.

This clonotype was seen repeatedly, ten times or more. The chain uses TRBV2 and TRBJ2-3; D gene ambiguous. The V end was cut by 11 bases, the J end by 4 bases, with 7 bases between. This CDR3 contains 10 residues. CDR1 is SNHLY, CDR2 FYNNEI, per germline. The CDR3 nucleotides read TGTGCCGAGCAGTCAGATACGCAGTATTTT. This translates into CAEQSDTQYF.

This clonotype was seen at least ten times. The chain is built from TRBV28 and TRBJ1-1; no reliable D call. The CDR3 extends over 16 amino acids. V lost 5 bases to trimming and J lost 1 base, with 17 bases between them. Germline CDR1 and CDR2: MDHEN and SYDVKM. CDR3 nucleotides: TGTGCCAGCAGTCGTAGGTTGCGGTTGTGGAACACTGAAGCTTTCTTT. It translates to CASSRRLRLWNTEAFF.

This clonotype was seen a handful of times. The J gene is TRBJ2-1, the V gene TRBV3-1; 8 bases agree with TRBD1. Trimming at V came to 5 bases and at J to 2 bases, leaving 5 bases not matched to a gene. The CDR3 covers 15 residues. Looked up from germline, CDR1 is LGHDT and CDR2 is YNNKEL (reference sequence). DNA of the CDR3: TGTGCCAGCAGCTCCGACAGGGGACCCTACAATGAGCAGTTCTTC. Its translation is CASSSDRGPYNEQFF.